This T cell receptor beta chain was documented in a study of shared clonotypes between healthy human individuals. For each subset, genomic DNA was distributed in equal portions over several immunoSEQ plates. TCRdb's copy holds only in-frame clones and misses some; the assay was immunoSEQ multiplex PCR. The table has over a million clones, 96% seen once. Study-level results: Between several donors, naive CD4 clonotypes were shared at a level of about 5.3%.

In regard to this clone: The target antigen is unknown.

The germline V gene encodes CDR1 LGHNA and CDR2 YNFKEQ. The CDR3 has 16 amino acids. The V gene lost 1 base and the J gene lost 3 bases, with 13 bases spanning the gap. The chain joins TRBV4-2 to TRBJ1-5, with D possibly matching TRBD1 (6 bases). What was sequenced was naive CD4+ T cells sorted from blood. Stated subset: CD45RA+ positively selected. This clonotype originated in a young man in good health. The CDR3 DNA is TGTGCCAGCAGCCAAGGGGGGCGGACAGACAATCAGCCCCAGCATTTT. Translation: CASSQGGRTDNQPQHF.